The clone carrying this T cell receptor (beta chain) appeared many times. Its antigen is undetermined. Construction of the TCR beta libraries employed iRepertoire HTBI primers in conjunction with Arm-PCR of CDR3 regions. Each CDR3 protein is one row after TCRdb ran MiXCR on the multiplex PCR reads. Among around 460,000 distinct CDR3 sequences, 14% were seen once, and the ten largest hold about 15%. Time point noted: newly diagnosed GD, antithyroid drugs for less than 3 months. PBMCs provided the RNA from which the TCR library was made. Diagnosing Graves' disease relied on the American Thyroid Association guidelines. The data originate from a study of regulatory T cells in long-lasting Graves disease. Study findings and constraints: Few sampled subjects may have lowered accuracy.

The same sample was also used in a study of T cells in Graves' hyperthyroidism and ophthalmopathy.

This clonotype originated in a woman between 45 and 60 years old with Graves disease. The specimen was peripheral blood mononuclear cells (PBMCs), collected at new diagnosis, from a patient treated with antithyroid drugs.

The CDR3 DNA reads as TGTGCCATCAGTGAGTCGAGTGGACATCGCCCCTACGAGCAGTACTTC. It is translated as CAISESSGHRPYEQYF. J is TRBJ2-7 and V is TRBV10-3; possible D gene TRBD1, 5 bases. There are 16 residues in the CDR3. V lost 0 bases and J 2 bases, leaving 14 bases between the germline ends. CDR1 and CDR2 (germline): ENHRY, SYGVKD.